This T cell receptor beta chain derives from a study of CD8 T cells in Susac syndrome. The CDR3 totals 16 residues. The ends lost 1 base at V and 4 bases at J; junction bases unmatched: 6. Germline V CDR1 and CDR2: SEHNR, FQNEAQ (reference sequence). Negative isolation was used for CD8+ and CD4+ T cells and FACS enrichment for TEMRA cells. RNA amounts of about 0.45 to 1 ug underwent reverse transcription with random hexamers. Coverage of TCR beta CDR3 amplification by immunoSEQ multiplex PCR extended to 54 Vbeta and 13 Jbeta. In TCRdb, the immunoSEQ multiplex PCR reads were re-called with MiXCR into one record per CDR3 protein. Altogether a few hundred thousand distinct CDR3 sequences are present, 65% to 90% being singletons, with the ten largest covering around 0.22%. Worth noting for this clonotype: Its cognate antigen is unknown.

General study points: An acknowledgment was made by the study that its TCR sequencing and HLA analysis involved relatively few individuals.

The sequenced material came from CD8+ T cells from PBMCs. The V call is TRBV7-9, the J call TRBJ2-1, with 8 bases that match TRBD2. The clonotype was recovered from a human donor with multiple sclerosis. CDR3 protein: CASSLERLALYNEQFF. CDR3 bases: TGTGCCAGCAGCTTAGAACGACTAGCGCTTTACAATGAGCAGTTCTTC.